Listed below are T cell receptor beta chains from one sample, sequenced in a study of T-cell reconstitution after alpha-beta-depleted transplantation in children. TCRdb reprocessed the PCR reads with MiXCR, giving one entry per CDR3 protein. The data show around 380,000 distinct CDR3 sequences, 11% seen once. This specimen was PBMCs from the stem cell graft donor, taken from the stem cell graft. The receptors come from a human donor who donated a stem cell graft to a child with acute myeloid leukemia. The CDR3 runs from the conserved cysteine through the conserved F or W. A D gene is named only where the DNA matches it firmly. Part of the rows lack a size; the others show once, few, many or a class for expanded clones.

V	size	D	J	DNA	CDR3
TRBV20-1	-	TRBD1	TRBJ2-2	TGCAGTGCTAGAGTGGGACAGGGATCCGGGGAGCTGTTTTTT	CSARVGQGSGELFF
TRBV20-1	-	TRBD2	TRBJ2-7	TGCAGTGCTCAACTAGCGGGAGGGCCCGAGCAGTACTTC	CSAQLAGGPEQYF
TRBV5-6	few	TRBD2	TRBJ2-1	TGTGCCAGCAGCGCCGTGACTAGCGGGGCCTACAATGAGCAGTTCTTC	CASSAVTSGAYNEQFF
TRBV5-1	-	-	TRBJ2-5	TGCGCCAGCAGCGGATCGTGGAGGCCCCAGTACTTC	CASSGSWRPQYF
TRBV12-3/TRBV12-4	-	-	TRBJ2-3	TGTGCCAGCAGTTTAGGCAACACGAACACAGATACGCAGTATTTT	CASSLGNTNTDTQYF
TRBV27	-	TRBD1	TRBJ2-2	TGTGCCAGCAGTCCGGGACAGGGTCTTTCTGGGGAGCTGTTTTTT	CASSPGQGLSGELFF
TRBV20-1	few	-	TRBJ2-1	TGCAGTGCTAGACGTTCGGGGGGCGCCTACAATGAGCAGTTCTTC	CSARRSGGAYNEQFF
TRBV27	many	TRBD2	TRBJ2-5	TGTGCCAGCAGTTGGACTAGCGGGGACGAGACCCAGTACTTC	CASSWTSGDETQYF
TRBV7-2	-	TRBD1	TRBJ1-3	TGTGCCAGCAGCTTTGATACAGGGGCTGGAAACACCATATATTTT	CASSFDTGAGNTIYF
TRBV7-6	-	TRBD2	TRBJ2-2	TGTGCCAGCAGAGCGGGGGGCGACACCGGGGAGCTGTTTTTT	CASRAGGDTGELFF
TRBV5-4	-	-	TRBJ1-5	TGTGCCAGCAGCTTGAACGAGGGGCCCCAGCATTTT	CASSLNEGPQHF
TRBV4-2	-	TRBD2	TRBJ2-7	TGTGCCAGCAGCCAAGACTCTAGCGGGAGCTACGAGCAGTACTTC	CASSQDSSGSYEQYF
TRBV5-7	-	-	TRBJ2-5	TGTGCCAGCAGCTTGAGTCGGGCGGGGCACCTTCAAGAGACCCAGTACTTC	CASSLSRAGHLQETQYF
TRBV5-1	-	-	TRBJ2-5	TGCGCCAGCAGCTTTGGTGCGGCAGAGACCCAGTACTTC	CASSFGAAETQYF
TRBV29-1	many	-	TRBJ1-2	TGCAGCGTTGAAGACAACGGAGGCTACACCTTC	CSVEDNGGYTF
TRBV6-4	-	TRBD2	TRBJ2-3	TGTGCCAGCAGTGCAAGCGGGGGGCGGGATACGCAGTATTTT	CASSASGGRDTQYF
TRBV20-1	few	TRBD1	TRBJ2-3	TGCAGTGCTAGAGATCAAGCAGGGGGCGTAGGCCCCTCTGATACGCAGTATTTT	CSARDQAGGVGPSDTQYF
TRBV10-3	few	-	TRBJ2-5	TGTGCCATCAGTGGGAGATTGGGACCCAAAGAGACCCAGTACTTC	CAISGRLGPKETQYF
TRBV6-2/TRBV6-3	-	-	TRBJ2-7	TGTGCCGCAGGGGATGGGGTCGAGCAGTACTTC	CAAGDGVEQYF
TRBV7-2	few	-	TRBJ2-3	TGTGCCAGCAGCTACCCCATTTTGTCGGATACGCAGTATTTT	CASSYPILSDTQYF
TRBV4-1	-	-	TRBJ2-7	TGCGCCAGCAGCTATGGGAGAGAGGGGTCCTACGAGCAGTACTTC	CASSYGREGSYEQYF
TRBV14	few	TRBD2	TRBJ2-5	TGTGCCAGCAGCCAAGGGATTAAGCCGGGACTAACTCCGGGAGAGACCCAGTACTTC	CASSQGIKPGLTPGETQYF
TRBV6-1	-	TRBD2	TRBJ2-3	TGTGCCAGCAGACTAGCGGGAGGGCCTACAGATACGCAGTATTTT	CASRLAGGPTDTQYF
TRBV7-6	once	-	TRBJ2-1	TGTGCCAGCAGCTTAAATGTCGGGGGATACAATGAGCAGTTCTTC	CASSLNVGGYNEQFF
TRBV20-1	-	TRBD1	TRBJ2-1	TGCAGTGCTAGAGATGTGACAGGGCGCTCCTACAATGAGCAGTTCTTC	CSARDVTGRSYNEQFF
TRBV7-6	few	TRBD2	TRBJ2-7	TGTGCCAGCAGACCGGGACTAGCATCCTACGAGCAGTACTTC	CASRPGLASYEQYF
TRBV27	few	TRBD1	TRBJ1-5	TGTGCCAGCAGTTTATCGGGACAGGTTAATCAGCCCCAGCATTTT	CASSLSGQVNQPQHF
TRBV10-3	-	-	TRBJ2-3	TGTGCCATCACCTATTCCTCAGGGATAGATACGCAGTATTTT	CAITYSSGIDTQYF
TRBV5-6	few	TRBD2	TRBJ2-1	TGTGCCAGCAGCTTAACGCGGGGGGCGCGAAATGAGCAGTTCTTC	CASSLTRGARNEQFF
TRBV6-2/TRBV6-3	few	TRBD1	TRBJ2-2	TGTGCCAGCAGACGGACAGGGGGCAACGGGGAGCTGTTTTTT	CASRRTGGNGELFF
TRBV6-1	-	TRBD1	TRBJ1-4	TGTGCCAGCAGGGACAGGGCTAATGAAAAACTGTTTTTT	CASRDRANEKLFF
TRBV6-5	-	-	TRBJ2-3	TGTGCCAGCAGTTACCAGATTCGGGCCAGCACAGATACGCAGTATTTT	CASSYQIRASTDTQYF
TRBV4-3	many	-	TRBJ2-1	TGCGCCAGCAGCCAAGATCTCCGACAGGTTAGCTCCTACAATGAGCAGTTCTTC	CASSQDLRQVSSYNEQFF
TRBV5-1	few	TRBD1	TRBJ1-5	TGCGCCAGCAGCTTGGCCCTAGGACAGGCTAATCAGCCCCAGCATTTT	CASSLALGQANQPQHF
TRBV2	few	-	TRBJ1-4	TGTGCCAGCAGTGAAGTTGGGGCAACTAATGAAAAACTGTTTTTT	CASSEVGATNEKLFF
TRBV15	few	-	TRBJ1-1	TGTGCCACCAGCAGAGATGGCGCAGGTTTTGAAGCTTTCTTT	CATSRDGAGFEAFF
TRBV20-1	few	-	TRBJ1-6	TGCAGTGCGGGAGAAAGGACGGATAATTCACCCCTCCACTTT	CSAGERTDNSPLHF
TRBV18	many	TRBD2	TRBJ2-5	TGTGCCAGCTCACCGGGACTAGGAAGGGAGACCCAGTACTTC	CASSPGLGRETQYF
TRBV7-3	-	-	TRBJ2-5	TGTGCCAGCAGCTTAGGGGGTTCCAGGACGGGGACCCAGTACTTC	CASSLGGSRTGTQYF
TRBV6-1	few	TRBD2	TRBJ2-3	TGTGCCAGCAGTCCACTTCGTGCGGGAGGGCCACCTGATACGCAGTATTTT	CASSPLRAGGPPDTQYF
TRBV4-2	-	-	TRBJ2-5	TGTGCCAGCAGTCCCGAACCCAGGGGCTGGAAGGAGGAGACCCAGTACTTC	CASSPEPRGWKEETQYF
TRBV20-1	-	-	TRBJ2-5	TGCAGTGCTACCCGAGAGACCCAGTACTTC	CSATRETQYF
TRBV12-3/TRBV12-4	-	TRBD2	TRBJ2-3	TGTGCCAGCAGTGCCCGGACTAGCGGGGGGCTCACGAATACGCAGTATTTT	CASSARTSGGLTNTQYF